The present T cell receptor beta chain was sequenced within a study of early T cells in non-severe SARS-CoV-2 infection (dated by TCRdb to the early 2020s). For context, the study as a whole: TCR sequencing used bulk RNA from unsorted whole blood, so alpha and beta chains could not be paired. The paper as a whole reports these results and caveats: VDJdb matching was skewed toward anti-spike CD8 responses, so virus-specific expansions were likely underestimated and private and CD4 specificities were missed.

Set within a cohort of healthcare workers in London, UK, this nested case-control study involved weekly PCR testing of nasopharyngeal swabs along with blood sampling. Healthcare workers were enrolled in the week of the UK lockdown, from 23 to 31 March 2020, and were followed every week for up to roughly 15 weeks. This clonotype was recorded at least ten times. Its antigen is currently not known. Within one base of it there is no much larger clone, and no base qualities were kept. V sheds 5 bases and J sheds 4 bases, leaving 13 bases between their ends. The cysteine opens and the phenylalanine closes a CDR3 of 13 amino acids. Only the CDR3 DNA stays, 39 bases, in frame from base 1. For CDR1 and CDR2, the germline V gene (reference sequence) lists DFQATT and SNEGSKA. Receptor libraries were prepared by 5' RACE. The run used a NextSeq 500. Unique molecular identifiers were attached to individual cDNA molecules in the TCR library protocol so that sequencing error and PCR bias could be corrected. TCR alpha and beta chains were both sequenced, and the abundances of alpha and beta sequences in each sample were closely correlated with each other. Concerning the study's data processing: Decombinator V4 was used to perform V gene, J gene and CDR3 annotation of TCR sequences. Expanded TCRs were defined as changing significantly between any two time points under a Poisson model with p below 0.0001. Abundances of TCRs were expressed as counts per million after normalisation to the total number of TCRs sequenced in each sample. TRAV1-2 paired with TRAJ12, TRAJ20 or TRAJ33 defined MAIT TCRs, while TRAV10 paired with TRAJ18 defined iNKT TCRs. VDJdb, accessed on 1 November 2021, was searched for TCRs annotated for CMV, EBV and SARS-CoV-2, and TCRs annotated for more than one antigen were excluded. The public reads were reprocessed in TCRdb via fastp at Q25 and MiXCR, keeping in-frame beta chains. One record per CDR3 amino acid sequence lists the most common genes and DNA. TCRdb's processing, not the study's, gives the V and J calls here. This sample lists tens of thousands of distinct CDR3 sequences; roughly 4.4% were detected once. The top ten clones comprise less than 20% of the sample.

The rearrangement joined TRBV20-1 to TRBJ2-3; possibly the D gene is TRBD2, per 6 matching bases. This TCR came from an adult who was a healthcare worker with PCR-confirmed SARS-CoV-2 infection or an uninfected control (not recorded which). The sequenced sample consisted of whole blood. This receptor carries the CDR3 CSAPIGGADTQYF. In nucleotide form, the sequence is TGCAGTGCTCCTATAGGAGGGGCAGATACGCAGTATTTT.